This TCR beta chain was retrieved from a study of vaccination and CD4 T cells after COVID-19. Study background: A median of about 98 days (range 35 to 161) separated diagnosis from post-COVID sampling.

Cultured CD4+ T cell DNA was sequenced using the Oncomine TCR Beta short-read assay. TCRdb fed the PCR reads into MiXCR, producing one record per CDR3 protein. This table has roughly 16,000 distinct CDR3 sequences, around 24% appearing once. This clonotype appeared a single time. The antigen remains unidentified. This sample's treatment: approximately nine-day PBMC culture with coronavirus spike peptide pools or control peptides (ViraFEST assay). Peptide-pool expansion of antigen-specific T cells preceded TCR sequencing in ViraFEST. Germline V lookup: CDR1 SQVTM, CDR2 ANQGSEA. V was pared by 5 bases and J by 3 bases, with 20 bases between. This CDR3 has 16 amino acids.

The chain has TRBV29-1 and TRBJ2-1; the D gene is possibly TRBD1 (5 bases). The sample consisted of cultured CD4+ T cells from blood. This receptor was identified in a human donor with COVID-19. CDR3 in amino acids: CSVPTVPGRDYNEQFF. The CDR3 DNA follows: TGCAGCGTTCCGACAGTCCCAGGCCGAGACTACAATGAGCAGTTCTTC.